These T cell receptor beta chains were read from a single sample in a study of T cell repertoires in breast cancer. TCRdb re-derived calls from the emulsion pairing reads in MiXCR, one entry per CDR3 protein. The sample records about 40,000 distinct CDR3 sequences, roughly 44% being singletons. The sample comprised CD8+ T cells. The receptor set was obtained from a pool of human donors with breast cancer or a healthy control (not recorded which). Both conserved end residues are part of each CDR3. The D gene is left open where the match is weak. Expanded clones are given a class, and other clones once, few, many or no size at all.

j_call v_call clone_size d_call cdr3_nt cdr3_aa
TRBJ1-3 TRBV7-8 NA NA TGTGCCAGCAGCCCCTGGGGTGGGTCTGGAAACACCATATATTTT CASSPWGGSGNTIYF
TRBJ2-7 TRBV4-1 NA NA TGCGCCAGCAGCCAAGGCAGTTACGAGCAGTACTTC CASSQGSYEQYF
TRBJ2-3 TRBV6-1 few NA TGTGCCAGCGGAGGCGGGGCCAGGGGTACGCAGTATTTT CASGGGARGTQYF
TRBJ2-7 TRBV27 NA NA TGTGCCAGCAGTTTATCAGGGGGGGGGTCGTACCCCTACGAGCAGTACTTC CASSLSGGGSYPYEQYF
TRBJ2-7 TRBV27 NA NA TGTGCCAGCAGTCCTTGGCTTCTGAGCGAGCAGTACTTC CASSPWLLSEQYF
TRBJ2-3 TRBV7-2 NA TRBD2 TGTGCCAGCAGCTTAGCAGGCGGGGGGACCACAGATACGCAGTATTTT CASSLAGGGTTDTQYF
TRBJ1-1 TRBV27 few NA TGTGCCAGCAGTTACTCTCCGTTGGATGAAGCTTTCTTT CASSYSPLDEAFF
TRBJ1-2 TRBV25-1 NA NA TGTGCCAGCAGTGAACAGTGGGAGTATGGCTACACCTTC CASSEQWEYGYTF
TRBJ1-4 TRBV7-9 NA NA TGTGCCAGCAGCTTAGGACCGGGACACGCCGATGAAAAACTGTTTTTT CASSLGPGHADEKLFF
TRBJ2-6 TRBV4-1 NA NA TGCGCCAGCAGCCAAGAGCACAGACGGTCGATTGGGGCCAACGTCCTGACTTTC CASSQEHRRSIGANVLTF
TRBJ2-1 TRBV5-1 many TRBD2 TGCGCCAGCCAGGGGGGACTAGCGGGAGATGAGCAGTTCTTC CASQGGLAGDEQFF
TRBJ1-6 TRBV19 NA TRBD1 TGTGCCACGTTGGGACAGCCGCATTCACCCCTCCACTTT CATLGQPHSPLHF
TRBJ1-5 TRBV19 NA TRBD1 TGTGCCAGTAGTACGTCGAACAGGGGAAACCAGCCCCAGCATTTT CASSTSNRGNQPQHF
TRBJ2-5 TRBV7-6 NA NA TGTGCCAGCAGCTTAGCCATACGAGCCTCCACAGGTACCCAGTACTTC CASSLAIRASTGTQYF
TRBJ2-5 TRBV29-1 NA NA TGCAGCGCCGGGGAGACCCAGTACTTC CSAGETQYF
TRBJ1-2 TRBV19 NA TRBD1 TGTGCCAGTAAAGGACAGGGGATAAACTATGGCTACACCTTC CASKGQGINYGYTF
TRBJ2-3 TRBV4-2 NA NA TGTGCCAGCAGCCAAGAGGCTCCAGCGGTAGGACTAGATACGCAGTATTTT CASSQEAPAVGLDTQYF
TRBJ2-3 TRBV19 NA TRBD2 TGTGCCAGTAGTATAGAACTAGCGGAAACAGATACGCAGTATTTT CASSIELAETDTQYF
TRBJ1-2 TRBV7-9 NA NA TGTGCCAGCAGCTCCCGCTGGACGGTCTCTAACTATGGCTACACCTTC CASSSRWTVSNYGYTF
TRBJ2-1 TRBV29-1 few NA TGCAGCGTTGTCAGTTACAATGAGCAGTTCTTC CSVVSYNEQFF
TRBJ1-1 TRBV6-5 NA NA TGTGCCAGCAGTTACTTCGGACGGAGCAGGAAGTCTGAAGCTTTCTTT CASSYFGRSRKSEAFF
TRBJ1-5 TRBV19 NA TRBD1 TGTGCCAGTAGTATAGCTACAGGGGGCTTGGCCCAGCATTTT CASSIATGGLAQHF
TRBJ2-7 TRBV29-1 few TRBD2 TGCAGCGCTGGACTAGCGGGAGGCCCATACGAGCAGTACTTC CSAGLAGGPYEQYF
TRBJ1-1 TRBV6-1 NA NA TGTGCCAGCAGTGAAAGGGGTCCAGGGGACGTCGCTTTT CASSERGPGDVAF
TRBJ1-1 TRBV7-9 NA NA TGTGCCAGCAGTCGCACCGGGAGTTTCGCTGAAGCTTTCTTT CASSRTGSFAEAFF
TRBJ1-1 TRBV4-1 NA NA TGCGCCAGCAGCCAAGGAGTAGGCTTCGGGGGGCTTGAAGCTTTCTTT CASSQGVGFGGLEAFF
TRBJ2-1 TRBV27 NA TRBD2 TGTGCCAGCAGCTATAGCGGGGGTAATGAGCAGTTCTTC CASSYSGGNEQFF
TRBJ2-7 TRBV6-2/TRBV6-3 many TRBD2 TGTGCCAGCAGTCAAACCGGGACTAGACCCTACGAGCAGTACTTC CASSQTGTRPYEQYF
TRBJ1-1 TRBV7-9 few NA TGTGCCAGCAGCCCCAACCAGAGGAACACTGAAGCTTTCTTT CASSPNQRNTEAFF
TRBJ1-5 TRBV7-2 NA NA TGTGCCAGCAGCTTAGCAGGACAAACAGGGTTAGCCACGAACGGTCAGCCCCAGCATTTT CASSLAGQTGLATNGQPQHF
TRBJ2-5 TRBV7-2 NA NA TGTGCCAGCAGCCAGGGGGGGGCCCGGCCTTCGGGGACCCAGTACTTC CASSQGGARPSGTQYF
TRBJ2-7 TRBV15 NA NA TGTGCCACCAGCAGAGTTGACAAGAGCTCCTACGAGCAGTACTTC CATSRVDKSSYEQYF
TRBJ1-5 TRBV6-1 few NA TGTGCCTCGGGGATCAATCAGCCCCAGCATTTT CASGINQPQHF
TRBJ1-3 TRBV28 NA TRBD1 TGTGCCAGCAGTTTGTACAGGGGAAGTGGAAACACCATATATTTT CASSLYRGSGNTIYF
TRBJ1-1 TRBV6-1 NA NA TGTGCCAGCAGTGCGAACCAGGGAGGGGATCTGGGAGCTTTCTTT CASSANQGGDLGAFF
TRBJ2-7 TRBV4-1 NA TRBD1 TGCGCCAGCAGCCAACCGCACACACGACAGGGATACGGGCAGTACTTC CASSQPHTRQGYGQYF
TRBJ2-7 TRBV20-1 NA NA TGCAGTGCTGGGCGGGACACCTTGGGGGAGCAGTACTTC CSAGRDTLGEQYF
TRBJ2-3 TRBV2 NA NA TGTGCCAGCAGTGTTGGGAACCAACCAAGCACAGATACGCAGTATTTT CASSVGNQPSTDTQYF
TRBJ2-1 TRBV6-1 NA TRBD2 TGTGCCAGCAGTGATAAGAGGACTAGCGAGGGTAACAATGAGCAGTTCTTC CASSDKRTSEGNNEQFF
TRBJ2-7 TRBV7-2 medium-sized NA TGTGCCAGCAGCTCTGGGTTTCCACCGGACGAGCAGTACTTC CASSSGFPPDEQYF
TRBJ2-1 TRBV20-1 few TRBD2 TGCAGTGCTACCAGTACTAGCGGGAGGCACGGTGAGCAGTTCTTC CSATSTSGRHGEQFF
TRBJ2-3 TRBV6-2/TRBV6-3 few NA TGTGCCAGCAGAGAGTTTACAGATACGCAGTATTTT CASREFTDTQYF
TRBJ1-5 TRBV2 NA NA TGTGCCAGCAGGATACAGGGAGGTCAGCCCCAGCATTTT CASRIQGGQPQHF
TRBJ2-3 TRBV9 NA NA TGTGCCAGCAGTGGAGGGGGGGGGCCAGGAGATACGCAGTATTTT CASSGGGGPGDTQYF
TRBJ2-7 TRBV20-1 few NA TGCAGTGCGGGGGGCGTTGCGGGTTACTCCTACGAGCAGTACTTC CSAGGVAGYSYEQYF
TRBJ2-3 TRBV10-3 NA NA TGTGCCATCAGTGAAGGAGCGGTACCCACAGATACGCAGTATTTT CAISEGAVPTDTQYF
TRBJ1-1 TRBV6-5 few NA TGTGCCAGCAGTTACTCTCGGACAGCCACTGAAGCTTTCTTT CASSYSRTATEAFF
TRBJ1-2 TRBV6-5 NA NA TGTGCCAGCGGGCGGCGGGGACGGGGTGACTATGGCTACACCTTC CASGRRGRGDYGYTF
TRBJ1-1 TRBV10-1 NA TRBD1 TGCGCCAGCAGCGCCGGGACAGGGCACACTGAAGCTTTCTTT CASSAGTGHTEAFF
TRBJ2-7 TRBV7-2 few NA TGTGCCAGCAGCTTAGGGGCGGTCGGGAGAGCTGTTGAGCAGTACTTC CASSLGAVGRAVEQYF
TRBJ2-2 TRBV20-1 NA TRBD2 TGCAGTGCTAGAAGCGGGGACACCGGGGAGCTGTTTTTT CSARSGDTGELFF
TRBJ1-6 TRBV5-1 NA NA TGCGCCAGCAGCTTGGGACAGAGTTCTAATTCACCCCTCCACTTT CASSLGQSSNSPLHF
TRBJ2-1 TRBV28 many NA TGTGCCAGCAGTTTATATGGCGGATACAATGAGCAGTTCTTC CASSLYGGYNEQFF
TRBJ2-1 TRBV29-1 NA NA TGCAGCGTTGTGGGTTGGGGTGAGCAGTTCTTC CSVVGWGEQFF
TRBJ2-6 TRBV20-1 NA NA TGCAGTGCTAGAGCGCCAGCTGGGGCCAACGTCCTGACTTTC CSARAPAGANVLTF
TRBJ2-7 TRBV9 NA TRBD1 TGTGCCAGCAGCGCGGGACAGAATTCCTACGAGCAGTACTTC CASSAGQNSYEQYF
TRBJ2-3 TRBV18 NA NA TGTGCCAGCTCACCCTCTCGGGGCGGGGCCCTCACAGATACGCAGTATTTT CASSPSRGGALTDTQYF
TRBJ2-3 TRBV2 NA NA TGTGCCAGCAATGTTTGGGTAGCGAGCACAGATACGCAGTATTTT CASNVWVASTDTQYF
TRBJ2-3 TRBV5-1 NA NA TGCGCCAGCAGCTTACTCACAGATACGCAGTATTTT CASSLLTDTQYF
TRBJ2-5 TRBV9 once TRBD2 TGTGCCAGCAGCGAGAGACTAGCGGGAGGGGCGGAGACCCAGTACTTC CASSERLAGGAETQYF